This TCR beta chain comes out of a study of blood T cell repertoires in COVID-19. The assay was immunoSEQ multiplex PCR, and TCRdb's table has in-frame clones only and misses some. The sample lists 200,000 to 300,000 clones, around 83% occurring once. The CDR3 contains 17 residues. Sequenced sample: peripheral blood. This chain links TRBV21-1 with TRBJ2-3; TRBD2 reflects the table's D call only, with no check against the DNA. TRBV21-1 is noted as a pseudogene. This clonotype originated in a woman in her sixties with active or convalescent COVID-19. The CDR3 is CASSKGDYDRATDTQYF. The CDR3 DNA reads as TGTGCCAGCAGCAAAGGGGACTACGATAGGGCCACAGATACGCAGTATTTT.